Listed here are 9 T cell receptor beta chains from one sample, sequenced in a study of control samples from healthy donors and cancer patients. Assay: immunoSEQ multiplex PCR; the TCRdb copy retains only in-frame clones and omits some. In the table there are around 150,000 clones, around 94% of which are singletons. Sequencing used PBMCs. All receptors come from a man aged 60-69 years with colorectal cancer.

The chain is built from TRBV11-2 and TRBJ2-1; no reliable D call. The CDR3 is 14 amino acids. V lost 0 bases to trimming and J lost 6 bases, with 9 bases between them. Germline V CDR1 and CDR2: SGHAT, FQNNGV. CDR3 region: CASSLDTTGNEQFF. DNA for the CDR3: TGTGCCAGCAGCTTAGATACGACGGGCAATGAGCAGTTCTTC.

The chain combines TRBV2 with TRBJ1-4, with a possible D match to TRBD1 (6 bases). CDR3 length: 13 amino acids. The ends were cut back, 8 bases at V and 3 bases at J, with 10 bases in the middle. CDR1 is SNHLY, CDR2 FYNNEI, per germline. The CDR3 DNA sequence: TGTGCCAGCTCCGGACAGTCTAATGAAAAACTGTTTTTT. The encoded protein is CASSGQSNEKLFF. Supplemented by reference TRBV2 and TRBJ1-4, the full variable domain reads EPEVTQTPSHQVTQMGQEVILRCVPISNHLYFYWYRQILGQKVEFLVSFYNNEISEKSEIFDDQFSVERPDGSNFTLKIRSTKLEDSAMYFCASSGQSNEKLFFGSGTQLSVL.

The gene calls are TRBV30 and TRBJ2-7; either TRBD1 or TRBD2 may supply D (5 bases each). In germline, CDR1 is GTSNPN, CDR2 SVGIG (reference sequence). V was cut by 5 bases and J by 0 bases, with 14 bases left in between. The CDR3 consists of 14 residues. CDR3 DNA sequence: TGTGCCTGGTGCCGGGACGGGCGCTCCTACGAGCAGTACTTC. This encodes CAWCRDGRSYEQYF.

The V call is TRBV3-1 (or the pseudogene TRBV3-2), the J call TRBJ1-2, with 8 bases lining up with TRBD1. The CDR3 is 16 amino acids. The trim removed 3 bases at V and 6 bases at J, leaving 12 bases unmatched. CDR1 and CDR2 from the germline V gene are LGHDT and YNNKEL (reference sequence). In DNA, the CDR3 is TGTGCCAGCAGCCAGGACAAAAAGACAGGGGCTAATGGCTACACCTTC. It codes for CASSQDKKTGANGYTF.

This clone was recorded once. The V and J genes are TRBV4-2 and TRBJ1-3; possible D gene TRBD1, 5 bases. Between the trimmed V and J ends, which lost 0 bases and 1 base, there was a span of 7 bases. CDR3 length: 15 amino acids. The germline gives CDR1 LGHNA, CDR2 YNFKEQ. The CDR3 loop is CASSQDKGSGNTIYF. The CDR3 coding sequence is TGTGCCAGCAGCCAAGATAAGGGGTCTGGAAACACCATATATTTT.

V is TRBV7-8 and J is TRBJ1-6, with no clear D. V was clipped by 1 base and J by 9 bases, with 4 bases between them. The CDR3 covers 12 residues. CDR1 and CDR2 from the germline V gene are SGHVS and FQNEAQ. CDR3 bases: TGTGCCAGCAGCTTAGTTGGTTCACCCCTCCACTTT. Its translation: CASSLVGSPLHF.

The chain is built from TRBV10-1 and TRBJ2-7; the D call may be TRBD1 or TRBD2 (5 bases each). Germline V gene data show CDR1 as WNHNN and CDR2 as SYGVQD (reference sequence). CDR3 length: 13 residues. V was cut by 9 bases and J by 1 base, with 13 bases left in between. For the CDR3, the DNA is TGCGCCAGAGGGGACGGCCGATCCTACGAGCAGTACTTC. Translation gives CARGDGRSYEQYF.

The chain joins TRBV19 to TRBJ1-1, with 8 bases fitting TRBD1. CDR3 length: 15 residues. Unmatched junction bases numbered 10, after V lost 5 bases and J lost 5 bases. Looked up from germline, CDR1 is LNHDA and CDR2 is SQIVND (reference sequence). The DNA for the CDR3 is TGTGCCAGTAGTGCCAGACAGGGGAGAGGGACTGAAGCTTTCTTT. Protein: CASSARQGRGTEAFF.

The chain recombines TRBV5-5 with TRBJ1-1; D is unresolved. The V end was cut by 4 bases, the J end by 4 bases, with 17 bases between. This CDR3 is built from 15 residues. Germline values: CDR1 SGHKS, CDR2 YYEKEE (reference sequence). The CDR3 spells CASSQVPMVGTEAFF. The DNA of the CDR3 is TGTGCCAGCAGCCAGGTTCCCATGGTGGGCACTGAAGCTTTCTTT.